Below, 2 T cell receptor beta chains from the same sample are listed, as sequenced in a study of cytomegalovirus exposure and HLA in healthy donors. Method: immunoSEQ multiplex PCR; TCRdb's copy keeps in-frame clones and lacks some. The sample contains roughly 150,000 clones, 84% of which appear only once. The sequenced sample consisted of PBMCs. These receptors were obtained from a man aged 25 to 40 in good health and CMV-seropositive.

V and J are TRBV9 and TRBJ2-7, with D tentatively TRBD1 (5 bases). The CDR3 has 15 amino acids. Deletions cut 3 bases from V and 6 bases from J, with 19 bases between. Germline V gene lookup returns CDR1 SGDLS and CDR2 YYNGEE. The CDR3 loop is CASSAQMSGKSEQYF. The CDR3 nucleotides are TGTGCCAGCAGCGCACAAATGTCAGGGAAGAGCGAGCAGTACTTC.

V and J are TRBV28 and TRBJ2-5, with D perhaps matching TRBD1 (6 bases). This CDR3 is 13 amino acids long. The germline CDR1 and CDR2 sequences are MDHEN and SYDVKM. Trimming stripped 6 bases from V and 4 bases from J, with 12 bases between. CDR3 coding DNA: TGTGCCAGCAGACAGGGATCTTTAGAGACCCAGTACTTC. This sequence encodes CASRQGSLETQYF.